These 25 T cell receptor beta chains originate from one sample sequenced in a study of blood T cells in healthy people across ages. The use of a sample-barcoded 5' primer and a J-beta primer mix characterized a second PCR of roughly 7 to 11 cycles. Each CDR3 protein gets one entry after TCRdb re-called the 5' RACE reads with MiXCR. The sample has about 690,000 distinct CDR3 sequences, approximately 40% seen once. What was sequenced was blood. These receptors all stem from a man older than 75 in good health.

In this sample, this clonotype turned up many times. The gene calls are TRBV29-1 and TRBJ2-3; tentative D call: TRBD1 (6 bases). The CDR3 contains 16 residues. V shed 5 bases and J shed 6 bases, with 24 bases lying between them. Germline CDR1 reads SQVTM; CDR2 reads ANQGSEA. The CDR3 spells CSVQRPTGFLGDTQYF. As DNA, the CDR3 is TGCAGCGTTCAACGACCAACAGGGTTTCTAGGCGATACGCAGTATTTT.

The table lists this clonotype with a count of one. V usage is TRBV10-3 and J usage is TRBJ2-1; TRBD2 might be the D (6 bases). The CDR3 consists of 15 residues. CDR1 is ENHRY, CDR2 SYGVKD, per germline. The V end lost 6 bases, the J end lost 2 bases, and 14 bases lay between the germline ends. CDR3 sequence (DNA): TGTGCCATCAGGGCAGTGGGACTGACCTACAATGAGCAGTTCTTC. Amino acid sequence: CAIRAVGLTYNEQFF.

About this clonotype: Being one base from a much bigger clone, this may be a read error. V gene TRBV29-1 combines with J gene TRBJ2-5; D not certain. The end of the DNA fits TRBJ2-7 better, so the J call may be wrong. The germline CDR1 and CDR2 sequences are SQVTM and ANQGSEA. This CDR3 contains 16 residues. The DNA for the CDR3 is TGCAGCGTCGGTGGCAGGACGTCGTCCCGCTCCTACGAGCAGTACTTC. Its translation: CSVGGRTSSRSYEQYF.

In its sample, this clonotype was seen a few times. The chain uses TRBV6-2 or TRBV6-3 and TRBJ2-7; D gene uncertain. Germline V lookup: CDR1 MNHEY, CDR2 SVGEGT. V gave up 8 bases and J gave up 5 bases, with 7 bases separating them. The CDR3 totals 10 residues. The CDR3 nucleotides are TGTGCCAGCGGCTTCAACGAGCAGTACTTC. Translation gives CASGFNEQYF.

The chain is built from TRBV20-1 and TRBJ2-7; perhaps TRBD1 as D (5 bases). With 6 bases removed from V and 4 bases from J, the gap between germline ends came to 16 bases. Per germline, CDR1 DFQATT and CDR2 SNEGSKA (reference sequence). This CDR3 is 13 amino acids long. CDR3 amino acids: CSAGRGFSYEQYF. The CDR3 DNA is TGCAGTGCGGGAAGGGGTTTTTCGTACGAGCAGTACTTC.

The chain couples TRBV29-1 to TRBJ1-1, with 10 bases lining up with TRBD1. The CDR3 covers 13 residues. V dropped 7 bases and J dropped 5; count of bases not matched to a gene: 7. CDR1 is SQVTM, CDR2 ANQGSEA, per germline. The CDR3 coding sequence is TGCAGCGCCCGGACAGGGGGTGATACTGAAGCTTTCTTT. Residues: CSARTGGDTEAFF.

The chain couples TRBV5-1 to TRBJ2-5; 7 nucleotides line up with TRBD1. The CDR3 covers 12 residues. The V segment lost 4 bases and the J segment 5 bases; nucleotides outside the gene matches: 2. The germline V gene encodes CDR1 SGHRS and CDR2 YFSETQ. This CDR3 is CASSHRGETQYF. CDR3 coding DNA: TGCGCCAGCAGCCACAGGGGTGAGACCCAGTACTTC. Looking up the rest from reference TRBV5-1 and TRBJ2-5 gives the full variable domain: KAGVTQTPRYLIKTRGQQVTLSCSPISGHRSVSWYQQTPGQGLQFLFEYFSETQRNKGNFPGRFSGRQFSNSRSEMNVSTLELGDSALYLCASSHRGETQYFGPGTRLLVL.

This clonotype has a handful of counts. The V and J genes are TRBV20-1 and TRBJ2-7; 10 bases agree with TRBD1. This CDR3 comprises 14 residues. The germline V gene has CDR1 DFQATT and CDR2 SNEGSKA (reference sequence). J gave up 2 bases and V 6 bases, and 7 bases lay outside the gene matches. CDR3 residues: CSALPGQGTYEQYF. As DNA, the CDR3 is TGCAGTGCACTCCCGGGACAGGGGACCTACGAGCAGTACTTC.

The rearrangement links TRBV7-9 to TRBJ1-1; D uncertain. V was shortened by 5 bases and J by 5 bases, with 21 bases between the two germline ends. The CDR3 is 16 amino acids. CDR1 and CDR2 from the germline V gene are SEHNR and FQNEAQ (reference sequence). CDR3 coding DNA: TGTGCCAGCAGCCCTGAGGTACACGTTCGGGAAACTGAAGCTTTCTTT. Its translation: CASSPEVHVRETEAFF.

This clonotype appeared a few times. As DNA, the CDR3 is TGCAGTGCTAGAGATTTGGCAGAAACCTACGAGCAGTACTTC. Residues: CSARDLAETYEQYF. J is TRBJ2-7 and V is TRBV20-1; D gene unclear. Trimming pared 0 bases from V and 2 bases from J, leaving 11 bases between. CDR1 and CDR2 from the germline V gene are DFQATT and SNEGSKA (reference sequence). The CDR3 sequence is 14 residues long.

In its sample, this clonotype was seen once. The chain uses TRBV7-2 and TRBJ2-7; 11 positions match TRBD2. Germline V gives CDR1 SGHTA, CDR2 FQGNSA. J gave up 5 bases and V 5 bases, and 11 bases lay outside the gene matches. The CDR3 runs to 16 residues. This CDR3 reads CASSPRSGGDPDEQYF. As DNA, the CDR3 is TGTGCCAGCAGCCCACGTAGCGGGGGGGATCCCGACGAGCAGTACTTC.

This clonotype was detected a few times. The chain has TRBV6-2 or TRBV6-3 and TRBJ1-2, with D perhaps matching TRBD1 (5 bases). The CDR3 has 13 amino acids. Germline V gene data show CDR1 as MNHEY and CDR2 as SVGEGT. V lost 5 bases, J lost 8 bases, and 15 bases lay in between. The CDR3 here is CASSTGDQAGYTF. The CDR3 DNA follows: TGTGCCAGCAGTACTGGGGACCAGGCGGGCTACACCTTC.

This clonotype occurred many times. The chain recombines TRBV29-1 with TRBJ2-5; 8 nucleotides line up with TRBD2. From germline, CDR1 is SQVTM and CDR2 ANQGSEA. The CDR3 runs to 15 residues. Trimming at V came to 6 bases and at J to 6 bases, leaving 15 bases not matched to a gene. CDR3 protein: CSVGPGSGSMKTQYF. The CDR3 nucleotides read TGCAGCGTGGGGCCGGGGAGCGGGAGTATGAAGACCCAGTACTTC.

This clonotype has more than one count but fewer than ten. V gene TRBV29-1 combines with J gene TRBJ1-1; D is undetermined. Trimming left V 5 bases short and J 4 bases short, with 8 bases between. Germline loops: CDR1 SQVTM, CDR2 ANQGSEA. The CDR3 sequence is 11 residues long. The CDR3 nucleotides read TGCAGCGTTCGAGACGGCACTGAAGCTTTCTTT. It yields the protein CSVRDGTEAFF.

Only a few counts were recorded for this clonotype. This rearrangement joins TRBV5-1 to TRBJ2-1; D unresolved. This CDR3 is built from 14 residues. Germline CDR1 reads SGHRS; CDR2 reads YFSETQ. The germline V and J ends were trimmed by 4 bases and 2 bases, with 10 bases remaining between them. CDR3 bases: TGCGCCAGCAGCGGAGTTGGGGCCTACAATGAGCAGTTCTTC. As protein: CASSGVGAYNEQFF.

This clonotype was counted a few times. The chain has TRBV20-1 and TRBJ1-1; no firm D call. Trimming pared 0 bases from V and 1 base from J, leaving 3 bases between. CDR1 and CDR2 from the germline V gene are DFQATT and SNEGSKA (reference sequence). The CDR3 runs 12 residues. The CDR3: CSAREWNTEAFF. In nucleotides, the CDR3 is TGCAGTGCTAGAGAGTGGAACACTGAAGCTTTCTTT.

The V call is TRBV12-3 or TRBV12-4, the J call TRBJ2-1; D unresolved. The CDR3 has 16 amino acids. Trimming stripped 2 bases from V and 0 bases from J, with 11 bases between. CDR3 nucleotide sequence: TGTGCCAGCAGTTTATATACGGGTAGCTCCTACAATGAGCAGTTCTTC. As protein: CASSLYTGSSYNEQFF.

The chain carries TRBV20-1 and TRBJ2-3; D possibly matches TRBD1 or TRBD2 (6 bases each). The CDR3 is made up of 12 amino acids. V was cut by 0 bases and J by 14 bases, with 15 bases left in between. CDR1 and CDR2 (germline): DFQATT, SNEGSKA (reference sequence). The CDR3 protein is CSARDHGGARYF. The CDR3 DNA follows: TGCAGTGCTAGAGATCACGGGGGCGCACGGTATTTT.

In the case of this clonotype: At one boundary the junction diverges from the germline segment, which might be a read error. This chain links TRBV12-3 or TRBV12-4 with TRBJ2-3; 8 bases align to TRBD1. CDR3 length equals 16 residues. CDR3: CASSDPRQGAKDTQYF. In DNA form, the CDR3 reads TGTGCCAGCAGTGACCCGAGGCAGGGGGCGAAAGATACACAGTATTTT.

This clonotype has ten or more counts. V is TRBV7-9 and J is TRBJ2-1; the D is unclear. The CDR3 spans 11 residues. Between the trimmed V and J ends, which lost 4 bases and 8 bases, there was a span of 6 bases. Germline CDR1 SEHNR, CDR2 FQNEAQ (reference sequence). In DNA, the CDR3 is TGTGCCAGCAGCTCCCTCCATGAGCAGTTCTTC. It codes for CASSSLHEQFF. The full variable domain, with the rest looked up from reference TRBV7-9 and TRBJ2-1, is DTGVSQNPRHKITKRGQNVTFRCDPISEHNRLYWYRQTLGQGPEFLTYFQNEAQLEKSRLLSDRFSAERPKGSFSTLEIQRTEQGDSAMYLCASSSLHEQFFGPGTRLTVL.

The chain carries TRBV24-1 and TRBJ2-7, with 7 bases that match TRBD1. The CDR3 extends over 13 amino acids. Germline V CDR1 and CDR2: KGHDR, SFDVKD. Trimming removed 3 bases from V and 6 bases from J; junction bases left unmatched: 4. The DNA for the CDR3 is TGTGCCACCAGTGATACACAGGGGAGCGAGCAGTACTTC. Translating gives CATSDTQGSEQYF.

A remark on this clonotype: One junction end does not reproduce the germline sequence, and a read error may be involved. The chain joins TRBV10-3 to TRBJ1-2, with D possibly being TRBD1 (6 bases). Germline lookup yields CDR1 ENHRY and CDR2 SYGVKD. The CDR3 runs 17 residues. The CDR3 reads CAISESGGLALNYGYTF. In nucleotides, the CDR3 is TGTGCCATTAGTGAGTCGGGGGGCCTTGCCCTTAACTATGGCTACACCTTC.

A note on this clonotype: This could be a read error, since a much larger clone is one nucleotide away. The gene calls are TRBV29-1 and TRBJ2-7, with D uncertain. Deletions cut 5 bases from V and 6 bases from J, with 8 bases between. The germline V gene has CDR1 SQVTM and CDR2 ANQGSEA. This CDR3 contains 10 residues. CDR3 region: CSVTDREQYF. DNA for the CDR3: TGCAGCGTTACCGACCGCGAGCAGTACTTC.

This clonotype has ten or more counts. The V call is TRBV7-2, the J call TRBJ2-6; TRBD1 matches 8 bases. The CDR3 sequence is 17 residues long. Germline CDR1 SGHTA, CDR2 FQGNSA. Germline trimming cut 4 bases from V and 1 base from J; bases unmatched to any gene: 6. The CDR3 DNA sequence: TGTGCCAGCAGCTCGACAGGGGCGAGTTCTGGGGCCAACGTCCTGACTTTC. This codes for CASSSTGASSGANVLTF.

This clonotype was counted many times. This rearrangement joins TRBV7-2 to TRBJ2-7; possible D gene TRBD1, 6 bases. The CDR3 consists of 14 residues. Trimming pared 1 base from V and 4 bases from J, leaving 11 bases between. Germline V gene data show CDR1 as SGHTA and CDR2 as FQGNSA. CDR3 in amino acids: CASSLDRAAYEQYF. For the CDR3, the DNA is TGTGCCAGCAGCTTAGACAGGGCCGCTTACGAGCAGTACTTC.